Below, one T cell receptor beta chain is given with its context. The data belong to a study of blood T cell repertoires in COVID-19. Study-wide background: Some COVID-19 samples were acute and others convalescent; all came from the United States, Italy and Spain.

Germline V gives CDR1 ENHRY, CDR2 SYGVKD. V was clipped by 2 bases and J by 18 bases; unmatched bases: 9. CDR3 length: 13 amino acids. In the authors' methods: Reference gene primer amplification in the assay estimated nucleated cell counts. TCRdb keeps only in-frame clones here, not all; method: immunoSEQ multiplex PCR. The V and J calls and clone size come from that table; D and trimming were worked out from the DNA. The profile shows around 140,000 clones, roughly 87% of them singletons. What was sequenced was peripheral blood. The source of this sequence is a woman aged 45 to 65 with acute or convalescent COVID-19. V is TRBV10-3 and J is TRBJ1-6; 8 bases fit TRBD1. CDR3 in amino acids: CAISETGTGGDHF. The CDR3 DNA reads as TGTGCCATCAGTGAGACCGGGACAGGTGGGGACCACTTT.